What follows are 12 T cell receptor beta chains derived from one specimen sequenced in a study of T cell changes during pregnancy in multiple sclerosis. The method was immunoSEQ multiplex PCR; TCRdb's version includes in-frame clones alone and lacks a portion of them. The sample includes 90,000 or so clones, less than 95% seen only once; the top ten take 1.5% to 2%. The specimen comprised peripheral blood, sampled in the first trimester of pregnancy. Receptors were obtained from a female donor in good health, enrolled as a control in a pregnancy study.

The chain is built from TRBV5-1 and TRBJ2-6; D might be TRBD2 (5 bases). CDR3 length equals 15 residues. Germline V CDR1 and CDR2: SGHRS, YFSETQ. Trimming stripped 3 bases from V and 4 bases from J, with 11 bases between. Written as DNA, the CDR3 is TGCGCCAGCAGCTATTTGGAGGCCGGGGCCAACGTCCTGACTTTC. Translated, it gives CASSYLEAGANVLTF.

This chain uses TRBV7-2 with TRBJ2-3; D call uncertain. The CDR3 extends over 11 amino acids. V was cut by 5 bases and J by 5 bases, with 5 bases left in between. Germline V CDR1 and CDR2: SGHTA, FQGNSA. This CDR3 is CASSNRDTQYF. The CDR3 DNA is TGTGCCAGCAGCAATAGAGATACGCAGTATTTT.

V is TRBV5-8 and J is TRBJ2-1; D possibly corresponds to TRBD2 (5 bases). This CDR3 comprises 13 residues. V dropped 1 base and J dropped 4 bases, with 6 bases sitting between them. Per germline, CDR1 SGHTS and CDR2 YDEGEE. The CDR3 spells CASSLRRYNEQFF. The CDR3 bases are TGTGCCAGCAGCTTGAGGAGGTACAATGAGCAGTTCTTC.

The chain couples TRBV6-6 to TRBJ2-3, with 7 bases that match TRBD2. The ends lost 7 bases at V and 2 bases at J; junction bases unmatched: 3. The length of the CDR3 is 13 residues. CDR1 and CDR2 (germline): MNHNY, SVGAGI (reference sequence). This chain's CDR3 is CASTAGDTDTQYF. The CDR3 nucleotides read TGTGCCAGCACCGCGGGGGACACAGATACGCAGTATTTT.

This clone has only one observation. The chain couples TRBV27 to TRBJ1-6, with D unclear. V lost 5 bases, J lost 6 bases, and 8 bases lay in between. The CDR3 contains 13 residues. Per germline, CDR1 MNHEY and CDR2 SMNVEV (reference sequence). The CDR3 sequence is CASSPVSNSPLHF. CDR3 nucleotides: TGTGCCAGCAGTCCAGTGTCTAATTCACCCCTCCACTTT.

This chain links TRBV2 with TRBJ1-2; D unclear. V was clipped by 4 bases and J by 7 bases, with 16 bases between them. Germline V gene lookup returns CDR1 SNHLY and CDR2 FYNNEI. This CDR3 is 14 amino acids long. The CDR3 DNA reads TGTGCCAGCAGTGTAGACACGCTCCGCTTTGGCTACACCTTC. This codes for CASSVDTLRFGYTF.

The chain uses TRBV15 and TRBJ2-1, with D perhaps matching TRBD1 (5 bases). The CDR3 sequence is 14 residues long. Germline-derived CDR1 and CDR2 are LNHNV and YYDKDF (reference sequence). The V and J ends lost 3 bases and 2 bases respectively, with 8 bases between them. The CDR3 protein is CATSSRQTYNEQFF. CDR3 DNA: TGTGCCACCAGCAGCAGACAGACCTACAATGAGCAGTTCTTC. The variable domain in full, completed from reference TRBV15 and TRBJ2-1, reads DAMVIQNPRYQVTQFGKPVTLSCSQTLNHNVMYWYQQKSSQAPKLLFHYYDKDFNNEADTPDNFQSRRPNTSFCFLDIRSPGLGDTAMYLCATSSRQTYNEQFFGPGTRLTVL.

The gene calls are TRBV27 and TRBJ2-1; D unresolved. Trimming took 10 bases from V and 4 from J, leaving 17 bases between them. The CDR3 runs to 14 residues. The germline gives CDR1 MNHEY, CDR2 SMNVEV (reference sequence). The CDR3: CANAILRNYNEQFF. DNA for the CDR3: TGTGCCAACGCTATACTGAGGAATTACAATGAGCAGTTCTTC.

The chain couples TRBV19 to TRBJ2-7, with D perhaps TRBD1 (6 bases). The germline CDR1 and CDR2 sequences are LNHDA and SQIVND (reference sequence). V lost 5 bases to trimming and J lost 0 bases, with 14 bases between them. CDR3 length: 15 amino acids. As DNA, the CDR3 is TGTGCCAGTAGTCTTTCCTCACAGGGCTCCTACGAGCAGTACTTC. Protein: CASSLSSQGSYEQYF.

In its sample, this clone was seen once. The chain joins TRBV30 to TRBJ1-6; D gene ambiguous. The CDR3 contains 13 residues. V lost 2 bases and J 7 bases, leaving 9 bases between the germline ends. Germline V lookup: CDR1 GTSNPN, CDR2 SVGIG (reference sequence). In DNA, the CDR3 is TGTGCCTGGAGTTACGGAGACAATTCACCCCTCCACTTT. It yields the protein CAWSYGDNSPLHF.

The chain is built from TRBV5-4 and TRBJ1-1; perhaps TRBD1 as D (6 bases). V was shortened by 3 bases and J by 2 bases, with 14 bases between the two germline ends. Germline V gives CDR1 SGHNT, CDR2 YYREEE (reference sequence). This CDR3 contains 15 residues. The CDR3 DNA reads TGTGCCAGCAGCTCGCCCAAAGGGGGAAACACTGAAGCTTTCTTT. Protein: CASSSPKGGNTEAFF. Looking up the rest from reference TRBV5-4 and TRBJ1-1 gives the full variable domain: ETGVTQSPTHLIKTRGQQVTLRCSSQSGHNTVSWYQQALGQGPQFIFQYYREEENGRGNFPPRFSGLQFPNYSSELNVNALELDDSALYLCASSSPKGGNTEAFFGQGTRLTVV.

The V call is TRBV6-1, the J call TRBJ2-7, with D possibly TRBD1 on 6 matching bases. Germline CDR1 and CDR2: MNHNS and SASEGT. The length of the CDR3 is 16 residues. V was pared by 3 bases and J by 5 bases, with 20 bases between. CDR3 amino acids: CASSDNGHRAGHEQYF. The CDR3 coding sequence is TGTGCCAGCAGTGATAATGGCCACAGGGCCGGGCACGAGCAGTACTTC.